Presented here are 21 T cell receptor beta chains from one specimen sequenced in a study of T cell responses to AZD1222 COVID-19 vaccine. The data were produced by immunoSEQ multiplex PCR, yet TCRdb's version contains in-frame clones alone and is incomplete. Here the sample spans about 180,000 clones, around 88% being singletons. This sample comprised peripheral blood, obtained on day 0 of AZD1222 vaccination. These receptors were obtained from an adult in good health.

The chain couples TRBV10-3 to TRBJ1-5; D is uncertain. Looked up from germline, CDR1 is ENHRY and CDR2 is SYGVKD. V was cut by 3 bases and J by 2 bases, with 11 bases left in between. There are 15 residues in the CDR3. This chain's CDR3 is CAISEVGGGNQPQHF. The CDR3 bases are TGTGCCATCAGTGAAGTGGGAGGTGGCAATCAGCCCCAGCATTTT.

The chain joins TRBV10-3 to TRBJ1-4, with D perhaps TRBD1 (5 bases). Deletions cut 0 bases from V and 3 bases from J, with 11 bases between. CDR1 and CDR2 from the germline V gene are ENHRY and SYGVKD. The CDR3 totals 16 residues. CDR3 protein: CAISESSGAANEKLFF. DNA of the CDR3: TGTGCCATCAGTGAGTCGTCCGGGGCAGCTAATGAAAAACTGTTTTTT.

The chain combines TRBV7-9 with TRBJ1-2; D might be TRBD1 (5 bases). The germline V gene encodes CDR1 SEHNR and CDR2 FQNEAQ (reference sequence). Trimming removed 5 bases at V and 13 bases at J, with 20 bases between. There are 13 residues in the CDR3. The chain's CDR3 is CASSLSGTESRTF. CDR3 in DNA: TGTGCCAGCAGCCTCTCCGGGACGGAAAGCCGCACCTTC.

V gene TRBV11-2 combines with J gene TRBJ2-4, with D possibly being TRBD1 (6 bases). Germline assignment: CDR1 SGHAT and CDR2 FQNNGV. The germline V and J ends were trimmed by 5 bases and 3 bases, with 14 bases remaining between them. The CDR3 has 15 residues. CDR3 protein: CASSQTGLDKNIQYF. CDR3 in DNA: TGTGCCAGCAGCCAAACAGGGTTGGACAAAAACATTCAGTACTTC.

The V gene is TRBV9, the J gene TRBJ1-2, with D possibly being TRBD1 (6 bases). The CDR3 length is 15 residues. Germline CDR1 and CDR2: SGDLS and YYNGEE. The ends were cut back, 3 bases at V and 4 bases at J, with 16 bases in the middle. This CDR3 is CASSANRAQGYGYTF. CDR3 sequence (DNA): TGTGCCAGCAGCGCCAACAGGGCCCAAGGCTATGGCTACACCTTC.

The CDR3 DNA is TGCGCCAGCAGCCAAGGAAGTACATCGGGGCAGCCCCAGCATTTT. Translating it yields CASSQGSTSGQPQHF. This chain links TRBV4-1 with TRBJ1-5; no clear D. The CDR3 spans 15 residues. V lost 1 base and J lost 7, with 14 bases in between. Germline loops: CDR1 MGHRA, CDR2 YSYEKL.

V and J are TRBV27 and TRBJ2-7, with 7 nucleotides matching TRBD1. With 7 bases clipped from V and 3 bases from J, the junction kept 3 bases outside the gene matches. This CDR3 region has 12 residues. Germline CDR1 is MNHEY and CDR2 is SMNVEV (reference sequence). CDR3 coding DNA: TGTGCCAGCAAGGGACAGCTCTACGAGCAGTACTTC. Translated: CASKGQLYEQYF.

The V and J genes are TRBV7-6 and TRBJ1-6; 7 bases map to TRBD1. The CDR3 consists of 15 residues. J lost 5 bases, V lost 5 bases, and 6 bases had no gene match. Germline V gene lookup returns CDR1 SGHVS and CDR2 FNYEAQ. CDR3 amino acids: CASSLRQGNNSPLHF. The CDR3 DNA is TGTGCCAGCAGCCTAAGACAGGGTAATAATTCACCCCTCCACTTT.

The genes are TRBV9 and TRBJ1-6; D not certain. The CDR3 consists of 14 residues. The germline V gene has CDR1 SGDLS and CDR2 YYNGEE. The V end lost 2 bases, the J end lost 7 bases, and 10 bases lay between the germline ends. The CDR3 nucleotides are TGTGCCAGCAGCGTTGGCCTAACCAATTCACCCCTCCACTTT. It is translated as CASSVGLTNSPLHF.

The rearrangement uses TRBV4-2 and TRBJ2-2; 11 bases are a match to TRBD1. Germline V CDR1 and CDR2: LGHNA, YNFKEQ. V trimming: 5 bases; J trimming: 7 bases; junction bases outside the gene matches: 12. The CDR3 contains 17 residues. The DNA of the CDR3 is TGTGCCAGCAGCACGTTGGAGGGACAGGGGGTTAGCGGGGAGCTGTTTTTT. Its translation: CASSTLEGQGVSGELFF.

This chain joins TRBV5-8 and TRBJ2-7, with TRBD2 matching over 10 bases. The CDR3 has 15 amino acids. The trim removed 0 bases at V and 5 bases at J, leaving 5 bases unmatched. Germline values: CDR1 SGHTS, CDR2 YDEGEE. CDR3 region: CASSLDSGGPNEQYF. CDR3 nucleotide sequence: TGTGCCAGCAGCTTGGATAGCGGGGGGCCGAACGAGCAGTACTTC. Supplemented by reference TRBV5-8 and TRBJ2-7, the full variable domain reads EAGVTQSPTHLIKTRGQQATLRCSPISGHTSVYWYQQALGLGLQFLLWYDEGEERNRGNFPPRFSGRQFPNYSSELNVNALELEDSALYLCASSLDSGGPNEQYFGPGTRLTVT.

DNA of the CDR3: TGTGCCAGCAGCCAAAACAGGCCCAACTATGGCTACACCTTC. It codes for CASSQNRPNYGYTF. This sequence joins TRBV3-1 (or the pseudogene TRBV3-2) and TRBJ1-2, with D possibly being TRBD1 (5 bases). Trimming pared 2 bases from V and 2 bases from J, leaving 9 bases between. The CDR3 is 14 residues long. The germline gives CDR1 LGHDT, CDR2 YNNKEL (reference sequence).

V and J are TRBV28 and TRBJ1-1; D uncertain. The germline CDR1 and CDR2 sequences are MDHEN and SYDVKM. The germline V and J ends were trimmed by 2 bases and 5 bases, with 21 bases remaining between them. The length of the CDR3 is 17 residues. CDR3 residues: CASSLSRRARGVTEAFF. CDR3 DNA: TGTGCCAGCAGTTTAAGTCGGAGGGCTAGAGGCGTTACTGAAGCTTTCTTT.

The chain is built from TRBV28 and TRBJ2-7; weak D call: TRBD1 (5 bases). The V end lost 0 bases, the J end lost 3 bases, and 9 bases lay between the germline ends. Looked up from germline, CDR1 is MDHEN and CDR2 is SYDVKM. CDR3 length: 14 amino acids. CDR3 DNA: TGTGCCAGCAGTTTATGGGCAGGGCGCTACGAGCAGTACTTC. Translation gives CASSLWAGRYEQYF.

The chain has TRBV19 and TRBJ1-1, with 9 bases that match TRBD1. CDR3 length equals 14 residues. Trimming at V came to 7 bases and at J to 5 bases, leaving 8 bases not matched to a gene. Germline CDR1 and CDR2: LNHDA and SQIVND (reference sequence). The CDR3 sequence is CASTPTGGRTEAFF. The CDR3 DNA is TGTGCCAGTACCCCTACAGGGGGCCGGACTGAAGCTTTCTTT. The whole variable domain, filled in from reference TRBV19 and TRBJ1-1, reads DGGITQSPKYLFRKEGQNVTLSCEQNLNHDAMYWYRQDPGQGLRLIYYSQIVNDFQKGDIAEGYSVSREKKESFPLTVTSAQKNPTAFYLCASTPTGGRTEAFFGQGTRLTVV.

This chain connects TRBV9 to TRBJ1-2; D is ambiguous. This CDR3 is 14 amino acids long. V lost 4 bases and J 1 base, leaving 11 bases between the germline ends. CDR1 is SGDLS, CDR2 YYNGEE, per germline. The DNA for the CDR3 is TGTGCCAGCAGCCCAACCCAGCTTAACTATGGCTACACCTTC. Translating it yields CASSPTQLNYGYTF.

This sequence joins TRBV10-3 and TRBJ1-1; 9 nucleotides match TRBD1. The germline V gene has CDR1 ENHRY and CDR2 SYGVKD. The CDR3 spans 12 residues. With V trimmed by 8 bases and J by 6 bases, 4 bases remained unmatched. The CDR3, as DNA: TGTGCCATCGGGGACAGGGTGGCTGAAGCTTTCTTT. Amino acid sequence: CAIGDRVAEAFF.

In DNA, the CDR3 is TGTGCCAGCAGTTTTCCGTCGGCAGGGAGCACTGAAGCTTTCTTT. It is translated as CASSFPSAGSTEAFF. The V and J genes are TRBV6-5 and TRBJ1-1; a possible D gene is TRBD1 (5 bases). The V gene's germline CDR1 is MNHEY and CDR2 SVGAGI. V lost 4 bases and J lost 4, with 16 bases in between. The CDR3 contains 15 residues.

The genes are TRBV6-5 and TRBJ1-1; D gene unclear. V was shortened by 6 bases and J by 1 base, with 15 bases between the two germline ends. Germline V gene data show CDR1 as MNHEY and CDR2 as SVGAGI. The CDR3 has 15 amino acids. CDR3 DNA sequence: TGTGCCAGCAGCCCCAAGCCCCCGGAGAACACTGAAGCTTTCTTT. This gives the protein CASSPKPPENTEAFF.

This rearrangement joins TRBV2 to TRBJ1-1; 7 bases align to TRBD1. Germline V gene lookup returns CDR1 SNHLY and CDR2 FYNNEI. The ends lost 7 bases at V and 11 bases at J; junction bases unmatched: 7. This CDR3 comprises 11 residues. The CDR3 sequence is CASTLTGWAFF. CDR3 bases: TGTGCCAGCACCTTGACAGGGTGGGCTTTCTTT.

The CDR3 sequence is CASKGRQTYNEQFF. CDR3 DNA: TGTGCCAGTAAAGGGCGACAGACTTACAATGAGCAGTTCTTC. The rearrangement uses TRBV19 and TRBJ2-1; D is possibly TRBD1 (5 bases). Germline V gene lookup returns CDR1 LNHDA and CDR2 SQIVND (reference sequence). CDR3 length: 14 residues. V was pared by 7 bases and J by 4 bases, with 14 bases between.